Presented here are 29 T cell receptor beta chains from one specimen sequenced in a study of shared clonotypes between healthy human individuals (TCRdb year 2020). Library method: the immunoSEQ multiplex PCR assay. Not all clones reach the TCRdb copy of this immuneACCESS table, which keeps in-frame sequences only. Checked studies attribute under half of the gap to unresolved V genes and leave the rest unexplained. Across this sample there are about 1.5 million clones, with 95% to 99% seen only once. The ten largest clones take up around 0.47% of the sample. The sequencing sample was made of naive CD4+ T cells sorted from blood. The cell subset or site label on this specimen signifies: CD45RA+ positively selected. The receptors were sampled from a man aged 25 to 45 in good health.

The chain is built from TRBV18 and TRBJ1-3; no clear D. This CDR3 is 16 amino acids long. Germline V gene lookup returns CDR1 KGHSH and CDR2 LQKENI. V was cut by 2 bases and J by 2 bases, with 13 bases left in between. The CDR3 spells CASSPTPPYPGNTIYF. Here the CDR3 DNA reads TGTGCCAGCTCACCAACGCCCCCTTATCCTGGAAACACCATATATTTT.

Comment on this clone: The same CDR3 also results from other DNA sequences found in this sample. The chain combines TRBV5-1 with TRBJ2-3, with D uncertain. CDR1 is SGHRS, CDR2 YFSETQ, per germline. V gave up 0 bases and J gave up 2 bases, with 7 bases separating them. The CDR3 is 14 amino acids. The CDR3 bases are TGCGCCAGCAGCTTGGTTCAAGTCACAGATACGCAGTATTTT. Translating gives CASSLVQVTDTQYF. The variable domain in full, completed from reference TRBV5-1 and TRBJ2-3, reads KAGVTQTPRYLIKTRGQQVTLSCSPISGHRSVSWYQQTPGQGLQFLFEYFSETQRNKGNFPGRFSGRQFSNSRSEMNVSTLELGDSALYLCASSLVQVTDTQYFGPGTRLTVL.

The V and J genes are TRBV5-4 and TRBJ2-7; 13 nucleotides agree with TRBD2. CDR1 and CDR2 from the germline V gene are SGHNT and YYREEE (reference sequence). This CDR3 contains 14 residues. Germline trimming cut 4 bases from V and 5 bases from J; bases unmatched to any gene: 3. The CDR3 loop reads CASSDGLAGDEQYF. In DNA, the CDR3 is TGTGCCAGCAGCGACGGACTAGCGGGAGACGAGCAGTACTTC.

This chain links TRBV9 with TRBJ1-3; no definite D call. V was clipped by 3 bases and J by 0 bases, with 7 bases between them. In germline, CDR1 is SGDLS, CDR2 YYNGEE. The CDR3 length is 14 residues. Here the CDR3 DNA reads TGTGCCAGCAGCGACACCTCCTCTGGAAACACCATATATTTT. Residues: CASSDTSSGNTIYF.

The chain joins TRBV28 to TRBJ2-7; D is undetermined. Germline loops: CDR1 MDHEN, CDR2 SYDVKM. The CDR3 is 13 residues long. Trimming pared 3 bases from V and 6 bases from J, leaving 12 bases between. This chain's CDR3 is CASSFSSAGEQYF. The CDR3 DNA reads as TGTGCCAGCAGTTTCTCGAGTGCTGGCGAGCAGTACTTC.

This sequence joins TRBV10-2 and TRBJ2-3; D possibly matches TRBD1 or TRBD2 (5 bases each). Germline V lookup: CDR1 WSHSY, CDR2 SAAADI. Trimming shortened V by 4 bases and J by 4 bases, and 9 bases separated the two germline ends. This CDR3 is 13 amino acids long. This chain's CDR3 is CASSVLGADTQYF. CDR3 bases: TGCGCCAGCAGTGTATTGGGGGCAGATACGCAGTATTTT.

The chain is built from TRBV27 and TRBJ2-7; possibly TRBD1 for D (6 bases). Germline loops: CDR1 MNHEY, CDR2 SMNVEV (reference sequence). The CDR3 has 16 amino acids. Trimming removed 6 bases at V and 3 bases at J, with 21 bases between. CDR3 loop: CASSRQTGTRVYEQYF. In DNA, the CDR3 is TGTGCCAGCAGCCGGCAAACCGGGACACGAGTCTACGAGCAGTACTTC.

This chain's CDR3 is CASSRKRSDGTGPYNEQFF. The CDR3 coding sequence is TGTGCCAGCAGCCGTAAGAGGAGTGACGGGACAGGACCCTACAATGAGCAGTTCTTC. The chain is built from TRBV7-3 and TRBJ2-1, with 8 nucleotides matching TRBD1. The CDR3 spans 19 residues. Germline V gives CDR1 SGHTA, CDR2 FQGTGA. Trimming cost V 5 bases and J 2 bases; bases outside gene matches: 17.

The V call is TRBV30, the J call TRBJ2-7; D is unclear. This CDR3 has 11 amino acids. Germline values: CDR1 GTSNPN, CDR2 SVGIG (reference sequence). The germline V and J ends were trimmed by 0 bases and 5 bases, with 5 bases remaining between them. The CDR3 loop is CAWSVLDEQYF. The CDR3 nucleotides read TGTGCCTGGAGTGTACTCGACGAGCAGTACTTC.

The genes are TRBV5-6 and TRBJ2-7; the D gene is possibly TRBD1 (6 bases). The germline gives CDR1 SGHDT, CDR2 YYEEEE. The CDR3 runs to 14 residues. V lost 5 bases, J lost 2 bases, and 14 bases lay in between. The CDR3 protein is CASRNRDTAYEQYF. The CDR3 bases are TGTGCCAGCAGGAACCGGGACACAGCCTACGAGCAGTACTTC.

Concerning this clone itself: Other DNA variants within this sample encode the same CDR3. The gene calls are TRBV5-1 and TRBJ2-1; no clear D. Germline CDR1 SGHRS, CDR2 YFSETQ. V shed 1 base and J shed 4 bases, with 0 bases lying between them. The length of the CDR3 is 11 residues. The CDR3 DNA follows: TGCGCCAGCAGCTTGTACAATGAGCAGTTCTTC. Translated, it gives CASSLYNEQFF.

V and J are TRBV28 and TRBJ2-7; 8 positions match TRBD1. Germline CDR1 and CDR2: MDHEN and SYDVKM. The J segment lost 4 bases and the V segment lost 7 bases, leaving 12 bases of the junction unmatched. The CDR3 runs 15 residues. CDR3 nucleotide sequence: TGTGCCAGCAAACCTGCAGGGGGCACCGTGTACGAGCAGTACTTC. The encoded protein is CASKPAGGTVYEQYF.

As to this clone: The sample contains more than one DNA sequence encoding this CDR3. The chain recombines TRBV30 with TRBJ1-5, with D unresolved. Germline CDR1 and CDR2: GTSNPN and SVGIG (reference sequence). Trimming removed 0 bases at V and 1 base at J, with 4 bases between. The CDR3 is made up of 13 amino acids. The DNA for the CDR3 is TGTGCCTGGAGTGTAGGGAGCAATCAGCCCCAGCATTTT. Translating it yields CAWSVGSNQPQHF. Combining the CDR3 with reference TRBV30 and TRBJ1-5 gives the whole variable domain SQTIHQWPATLVQPVGSPLSLECTVEGTSNPNLYWYRQAAGRGLQLLFYSVGIGQISSEVPQNLSASRPQDRQFILSSKKLLLSDSGFYLCAWSVGSNQPQHFGDGTRLSIL.

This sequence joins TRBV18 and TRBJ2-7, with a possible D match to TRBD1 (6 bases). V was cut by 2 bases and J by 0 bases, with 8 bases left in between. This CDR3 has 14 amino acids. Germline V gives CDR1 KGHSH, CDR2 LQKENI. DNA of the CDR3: TGTGCCAGCTCACCAAGGGACATCTCCTACGAGCAGTACTTC. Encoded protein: CASSPRDISYEQYF.

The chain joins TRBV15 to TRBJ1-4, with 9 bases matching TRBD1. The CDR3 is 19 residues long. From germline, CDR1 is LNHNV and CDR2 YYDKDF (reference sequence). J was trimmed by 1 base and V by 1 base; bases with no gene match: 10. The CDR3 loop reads CATSRGIRDRVLTNEKLFF. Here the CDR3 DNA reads TGTGCCACCAGCAGAGGCATCCGGGACAGGGTTTTAACTAATGAAAAACTGTTTTTT.

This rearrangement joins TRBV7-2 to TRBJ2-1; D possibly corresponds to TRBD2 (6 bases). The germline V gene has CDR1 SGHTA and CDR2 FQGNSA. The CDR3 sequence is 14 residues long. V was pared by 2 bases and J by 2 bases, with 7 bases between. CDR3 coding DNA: TGTGCCAGCAGCTTAATAGCGGCCTACAATGAGCAGTTCTTC. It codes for CASSLIAAYNEQFF.

The CDR3 nucleotides read TGTGCCAGCAGCGTAGACAGCGGGCGCGCAGATACGCAGTATTTT. This encodes CASSVDSGRADTQYF. The rearrangement joins TRBV9 to TRBJ2-3, with a tentative D call TRBD2 (6 bases). Trimming cost V 0 bases and J 4 bases, with 12 bases left between them. The CDR3 length is 15 residues. The V gene's germline CDR1 is SGDLS and CDR2 YYNGEE.

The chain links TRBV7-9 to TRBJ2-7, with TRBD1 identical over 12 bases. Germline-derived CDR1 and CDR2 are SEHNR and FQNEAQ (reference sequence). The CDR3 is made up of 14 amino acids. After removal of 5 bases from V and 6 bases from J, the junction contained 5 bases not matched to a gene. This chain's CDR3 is CASSVRDRGLEQYF. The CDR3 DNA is TGTGCCAGCAGCGTCCGGGACAGGGGGCTCGAGCAGTACTTC.

The CDR3 loop reads CASRGGQARYGYTF. CDR3 DNA sequence: TGTGCCAGCAGAGGGGGCCAGGCGAGATATGGCTACACCTTC. The chain links TRBV27 to TRBJ1-2; TRBD1 matches 7 bases. V was clipped by 6 bases and J by 5 bases; unmatched bases: 9. The CDR3 runs 14 residues. Germline V gene data show CDR1 as MNHEY and CDR2 as SMNVEV (reference sequence).

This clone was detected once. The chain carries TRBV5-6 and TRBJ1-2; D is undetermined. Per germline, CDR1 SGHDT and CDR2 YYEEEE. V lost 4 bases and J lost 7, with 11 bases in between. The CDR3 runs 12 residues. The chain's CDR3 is CASSPNLGGYTF. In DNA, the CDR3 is TGTGCCAGCAGCCCTAATCTAGGTGGCTACACCTTC.

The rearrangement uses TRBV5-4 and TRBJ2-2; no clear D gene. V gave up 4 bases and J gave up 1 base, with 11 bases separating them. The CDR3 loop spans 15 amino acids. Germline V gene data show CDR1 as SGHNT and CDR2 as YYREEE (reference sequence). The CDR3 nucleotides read TGTGCCAGCAGCCTGGATTATCAGAACACCGGGGAGCTGTTTTTT. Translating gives CASSLDYQNTGELFF.

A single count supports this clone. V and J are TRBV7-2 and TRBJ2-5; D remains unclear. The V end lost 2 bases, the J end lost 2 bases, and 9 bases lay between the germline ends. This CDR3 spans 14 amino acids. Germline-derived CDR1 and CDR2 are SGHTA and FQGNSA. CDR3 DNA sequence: TGTGCCAGCAGCTTATCCATTGCTCAAGAGACCCAGTACTTC. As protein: CASSLSIAQETQYF.

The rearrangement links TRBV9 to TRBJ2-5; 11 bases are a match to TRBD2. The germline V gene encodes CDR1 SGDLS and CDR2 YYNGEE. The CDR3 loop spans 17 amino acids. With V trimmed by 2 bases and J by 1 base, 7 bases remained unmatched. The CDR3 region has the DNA TGTGCCAGCAGCGTGACTAGCGGGACGTGGAGCCAAGAGACCCAGTACTTC. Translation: CASSVTSGTWSQETQYF.

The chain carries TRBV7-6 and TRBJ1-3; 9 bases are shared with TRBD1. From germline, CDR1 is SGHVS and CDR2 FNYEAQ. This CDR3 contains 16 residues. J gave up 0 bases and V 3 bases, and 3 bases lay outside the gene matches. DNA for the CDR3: TGTGCCAGCAGCTTGGGACAGGGAATCTCTGGAAACACCATATATTTT. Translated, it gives CASSLGQGISGNTIYF.

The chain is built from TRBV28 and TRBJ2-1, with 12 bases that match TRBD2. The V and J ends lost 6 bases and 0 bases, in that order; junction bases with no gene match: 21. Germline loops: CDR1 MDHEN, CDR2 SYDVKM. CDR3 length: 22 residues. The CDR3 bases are TGTGCCAGCAGGGCCTCACACCCGGGACTAGCGGGCGGGAGAAGCTCCTACAATGAGCAGTTCTTC. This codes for CASRASHPGLAGGRSSYNEQFF.

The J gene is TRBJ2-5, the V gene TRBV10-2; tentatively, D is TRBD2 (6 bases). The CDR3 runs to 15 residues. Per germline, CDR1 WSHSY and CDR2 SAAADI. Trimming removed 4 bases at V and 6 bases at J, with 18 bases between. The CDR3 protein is CASSAPEDREKTQYF. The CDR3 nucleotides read TGCGCCAGCAGTGCCCCTGAGGACCGGGAGAAGACCCAGTACTTC.

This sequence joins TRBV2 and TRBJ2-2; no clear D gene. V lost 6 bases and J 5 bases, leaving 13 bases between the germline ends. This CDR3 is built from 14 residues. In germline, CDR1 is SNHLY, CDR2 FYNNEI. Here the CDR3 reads CASSWAQSTGELFF. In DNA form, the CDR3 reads TGTGCCAGCAGCTGGGCGCAGTCAACCGGGGAGCTGTTTTTT.

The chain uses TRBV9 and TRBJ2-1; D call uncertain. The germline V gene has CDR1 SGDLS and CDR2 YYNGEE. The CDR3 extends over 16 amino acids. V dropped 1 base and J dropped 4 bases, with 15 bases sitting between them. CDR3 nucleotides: TGTGCCAGCAGCGTAAAGGACCAGCCTGTTTACAATGAGCAGTTCTTC. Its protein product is CASSVKDQPVYNEQFF.

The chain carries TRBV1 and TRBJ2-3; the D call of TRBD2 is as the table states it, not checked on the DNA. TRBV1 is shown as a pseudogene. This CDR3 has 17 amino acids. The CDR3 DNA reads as TGCACCAGCAGCCAACCAGGACTTAGCGGAATCACAGATACGCAGTATTTT. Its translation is CTSSQPGLSGITDTQYF.